A single sample is the source of the 24 T cell receptor beta chains below, sequenced in a study of control samples from healthy donors and cancer patients. The repertoire was sequenced with immunoSEQ multiplex PCR; TCRdb's copy has only in-frame clones and lacks some. The table lists some 170,000 clones, 90% to 95% of them singletons. The specimen was PBMCs. The receptors were sampled from a man aged 55 to 69 with colorectal cancer.

V usage is TRBV7-9 and J usage is TRBJ2-7; 8 positions agree with TRBD1. Germline values: CDR1 SEHNR, CDR2 FQNEAQ (reference sequence). The length of the CDR3 is 13 residues. V dropped 6 bases and J dropped 7; count of bases not matched to a gene: 8. CDR3 amino acids: CASSQGAGLEQYF. Written as DNA, the CDR3 is TGTGCCAGCAGTCAGGGGGCCGGTTTAGAGCAGTACTTC.

The chain combines TRBV6-6 with TRBJ1-1; D is ambiguous. The V end was cut by 0 bases, the J end by 12 bases, with 17 bases between. CDR3 length: 14 amino acids. From germline, CDR1 is MNHNY and CDR2 SVGAGI (reference sequence). The CDR3 loop is CASSYSNDNRGPFF. In DNA form, the CDR3 reads TGTGCCAGCAGTTACTCCAACGACAATAGAGGGCCTTTCTTT.

This rearrangement joins TRBV29-1 to TRBJ2-5; possibly TRBD2 for D (6 bases). This CDR3 is 14 amino acids long. Between the trimmed V and J ends, which lost 2 bases and 5 bases, there was a span of 15 bases. From germline, CDR1 is SQVTM and CDR2 ANQGSEA. The CDR3 DNA is TGCAGCGTTGAATCGGGACTGCCTGGCGAGACCCAGTACTTC. It encodes CSVESGLPGETQYF.

Concerning this clone itself: One junction end disagrees with the germline gene, perhaps due to a read error. V gene TRBV6-1 combines with J gene TRBJ2-7; 7 positions agree with TRBD1. Germline assignment: CDR1 MNHNS and CDR2 SASEGT. This CDR3 contains 15 residues. The CDR3 is CASREGLGQFYEQYF. CDR3 sequence (DNA): TGTGCCAGCAGGGAAGGACTGGGACAGTTCTACGAGCAGTACTTC.

V gene TRBV12-3 or TRBV12-4 combines with J gene TRBJ2-3; D gene unclear. The CDR3 has 12 amino acids. Trimming left V 8 bases short and J 0 bases short, with 6 bases between. The CDR3 reads CASHGSTDTQYF. The CDR3 DNA reads as TGTGCCAGCCACGGGAGCACAGATACGCAGTATTTT.

This chain joins TRBV19 and TRBJ1-2; 7 positions match TRBD1. The V gene's germline CDR1 is LNHDA and CDR2 SQIVND (reference sequence). The CDR3 length is 14 residues. V gave up 7 bases and J gave up 6 bases; unmatched junction bases: 11. CDR3 residues: CASNSWEGADGYTF. In DNA form, the CDR3 reads TGTGCCAGTAACTCGTGGGAGGGGGCTGATGGCTACACCTTC.

The chain is built from TRBV28 and TRBJ1-2; TRBD1 aligns across 8 bases. This CDR3 contains 14 residues. The trim removed 1 base at V and 8 bases at J, leaving 6 bases unmatched. Germline V gene lookup returns CDR1 MDHEN and CDR2 SYDVKM. CDR3 protein: CASSLSGQGRGYTF. The CDR3 coding sequence is TGTGCCAGCAGTTTATCCGGACAGGGAAGGGGCTACACCTTC.

The rearrangement links TRBV15 to TRBJ2-1, with 8 nucleotides matching TRBD2. Germline V lookup: CDR1 LNHNV, CDR2 YYDKDF (reference sequence). This CDR3 has 17 residues. Unmatched junction bases numbered 14, after V lost 4 bases and J lost 6 bases. The CDR3 DNA follows: TGTGCCACCAGCAAAAGGAGGAGAGCGGGGGAGGGCAATGAGCAGTTCTTC. It specifies CATSKRRRAGEGNEQFF.

Only a few counts were recorded for this clone. CDR3 residues: CAISDRPGRETQYF. In nucleotides, the CDR3 is TGTGCCATCAGTGATCGACCCGGGAGAGAGACCCAGTACTTC. The chain couples TRBV10-3 to TRBJ2-5; perhaps TRBD2 as D (6 bases). This CDR3 is built from 14 residues. Germline values: CDR1 ENHRY, CDR2 SYGVKD. V was shortened by 3 bases and J by 4 bases, with 12 bases between the two germline ends.

The V and J genes are TRBV5-1 and TRBJ1-1; 7 bases align to TRBD1. The CDR3 contains 13 residues. CDR1 SGHRS and CDR2 YFSETQ come from the germline V gene. Trimming removed 7 bases from V and 0 bases from J; junction bases left unmatched: 3. In nucleotides, the CDR3 is TGCGCCAGCGGGACAGCCTTGAACACTGAAGCTTTCTTT. Its protein is CASGTALNTEAFF.

The V gene is TRBV18, the J gene TRBJ1-5; D ambiguous. The germline gives CDR1 KGHSH, CDR2 LQKENI. V was pared by 3 bases and J by 2 bases, with 20 bases between. The CDR3 is 18 residues long. The CDR3: CASSPPGGGRSGNQPQHF. The CDR3 nucleotides read TGTGCCAGCTCACCCCCCGGCGGAGGGCGTTCTGGCAATCAGCCCCAGCATTTT.

This chain connects TRBV19 to TRBJ2-1, with a possible D match to TRBD2 (6 bases). Trimming took 8 bases from V and 0 from J, leaving 8 bases between them. The CDR3 sequence is 13 residues long. The germline CDR1 and CDR2 sequences are LNHDA and SQIVND (reference sequence). CDR3 sequence reads: CASRGSSYNEQFF. The CDR3 nucleotides are TGTGCCAGTCGGGGGAGCTCCTACAATGAGCAGTTCTTC.

The V and J genes are TRBV27 and TRBJ2-3, with D uncertain. Trimming shortened V by 6 bases and J by 4 bases, and 17 bases separated the two germline ends. CDR3 length equals 15 residues. The germline gives CDR1 MNHEY, CDR2 SMNVEV (reference sequence). DNA for the CDR3: TGTGCCAGCAGCTCCGGATCCATCCTGCCAGATACGCAGTATTTT. It is translated as CASSSGSILPDTQYF.

J is TRBJ1-2 and V is TRBV4-1, with D perhaps TRBD1 (6 bases). The length of the CDR3 is 17 residues. Germline lookup yields CDR1 MGHRA and CDR2 YSYEKL. V gave up 3 bases and J gave up 6 bases, with 23 bases separating them. CDR3 residues: CASSHEGTDRPPHGYTF. CDR3 sequence (DNA): TGCGCCAGCAGCCACGAGGGGACCGACAGGCCCCCTCATGGCTACACCTTC.

The rearrangement uses TRBV6-2 or TRBV6-3 and TRBJ2-5; TRBD2 matches at 8 bases. V gave up 4 bases and J gave up 5 bases; unmatched junction bases: 6. From germline, CDR1 is MNHEY and CDR2 SVGEGT. CDR3 length: 14 residues. The CDR3 coding sequence is TGTGCCAGCAGTTCAAGCGGGGGAAGGGAGACCCAGTACTTC. It encodes CASSSSGGRETQYF.

The chain joins TRBV9 to TRBJ2-3, with D hard to call. Germline V gene lookup returns CDR1 SGDLS and CDR2 YYNGEE. CDR3 length: 13 residues. Trimming cost V 0 bases and J 4 bases, with 6 bases left between them. CDR3 sequence (DNA): TGTGCCAGCAGCGTAGGGTGGGCAGATACGCAGTATTTT. It specifies CASSVGWADTQYF.

The rearrangement joins TRBV3-1 (or the pseudogene TRBV3-2) to TRBJ2-1; possibly TRBD1 or TRBD2 for D (6 bases each). Trimming cost V 2 bases and J 6 bases, with 17 bases left between them. Germline loops: CDR1 LGHDT, CDR2 YNNKEL (reference sequence). The CDR3 loop spans 16 amino acids. The CDR3 here is CASSQSGGGKSNEQFF. The CDR3 DNA is TGTGCCAGCAGCCAAAGTGGGGGCGGGAAGTCCAATGAGCAGTTCTTC.

This clone was counted a few times. J is TRBJ1-5 and V is TRBV7-8, with TRBD1 identical over 8 bases. Trimming removed 5 bases from V and 8 bases from J; junction bases left unmatched: 8. This CDR3 has 14 residues. The germline V gene encodes CDR1 SGHVS and CDR2 FQNEAQ. The CDR3 here is CASSPQGAREPQHF. The CDR3 coding sequence is TGTGCCAGCAGCCCTCAGGGGGCTAGGGAGCCCCAGCATTTT.

The chain joins TRBV5-1 to TRBJ2-7; D possibly corresponds to TRBD1 (6 bases). The CDR3 is 13 amino acids. Trimming removed 0 bases from V and 4 bases from J, with 8 bases in between. Germline V gives CDR1 SGHRS, CDR2 YFSETQ. The CDR3 here is CASSLGGQYEQYF. The CDR3 coding sequence is TGCGCCAGCAGCTTGGGGGGACAATACGAGCAGTACTTC.

The V and J genes are TRBV18 and TRBJ2-7; possibly TRBD1 for D (6 bases). The CDR3 has 14 residues. Trimming left V 0 bases short and J 6 bases short, with 12 bases between. Germline CDR1 KGHSH, CDR2 LQKENI. CDR3 sequence reads: CASSPPAGEGEQYF. The CDR3 coding sequence is TGTGCCAGCTCACCACCGGCAGGGGAAGGCGAGCAGTACTTC.

V gene TRBV28 combines with J gene TRBJ2-2; tentative D call: TRBD1 (6 bases). The V end lost 3 bases, the J end lost 1 base, and 15 bases lay between the germline ends. The CDR3 is made up of 17 amino acids. Germline assignment: CDR1 MDHEN and CDR2 SYDVKM. This chain's CDR3 is CASSFFSGQMNTGELFF. The DNA of the CDR3 is TGTGCCAGCAGTTTTTTTTCTGGACAGATGAACACCGGGGAGCTGTTTTTT.

V and J are TRBV21-1 and TRBJ1-5; the D call TRBD1 from the table was never checked on the DNA. TRBV21-1 is a documented pseudogene. CDR3 size: 15 residues. CDR3 sequence: CASSPPDRGALPQHF. As DNA, the CDR3 is TGTGCCAGCAGCCCCCCGGACAGGGGAGCCTTGCCCCAGCATTTT.

This chain uses TRBV30 with TRBJ2-7, with 8 bases lining up with TRBD1. The V gene end was trimmed by 7 bases and the J gene end by 5 bases; junction bases not matched to a gene: 7. CDR1 and CDR2 (germline): GTSNPN, SVGIG (reference sequence). The CDR3 totals 12 residues. CDR3 residues: CASDRALDEQYF. For the CDR3, the DNA is TGTGCCTCGGACAGGGCTCTGGACGAGCAGTACTTC.

This chain joins TRBV28 and TRBJ2-7; D is possibly TRBD2 (6 bases). The CDR3 runs 13 residues. Trimming shortened V by 4 bases and J by 6 bases, and 13 bases separated the two germline ends. The V gene's germline CDR1 is MDHEN and CDR2 SYDVKM. CDR3 sequence reads: CASSSSLGGEQYF. The CDR3 nucleotides are TGTGCCAGCAGTTCCTCCCTCGGGGGCGAGCAGTACTTC.